This is a list of T cell receptor beta chains from one sample in a study of cytomegalovirus exposure and HLA in healthy donors. The assay was immunoSEQ multiplex PCR, and TCRdb's table has in-frame clones only and misses some. The data show about 200,000 clones, roughly 83% seen once. The sequenced material came from PBMCs. The receptors come from a woman aged 18-30 years in good health and CMV-seronegative. CDR3s include the opening cysteine and the closing phenylalanine or tryptophan. The order of the fields is clone size, J gene, V gene, D gene, CDR3 protein, CDR3 DNA. The D gene is left open where the match is weak. A row's size may be missing; if present it is once, few, many or a size class.

size: NA; J: TRBJ2-1; V: TRBV2; D: NA; CDR3: CASSVDWTHNEQFF; DNA: TGTGCCAGCAGTGTGGACTGGACCCACAATGAGCAGTTCTTC
size: NA; J: TRBJ2-5; V: TRBV5-6; D: TRBD2; CDR3: CASSLWLAGRETQYF; DNA: TGTGCCAGCAGCTTGTGGCTAGCGGGAAGAGAGACCCAGTACTTC
size: few; J: TRBJ1-1; V: TRBV5-1; D: NA; CDR3: CASREGIPTEAFF; DNA: TGCGCCAGCAGGGAGGGGATCCCCACTGAAGCTTTCTTT
size: few; J: TRBJ2-1; V: TRBV29-1; D: NA; CDR3: CSVVGVQGTARRNEQFF; DNA: TGCAGCGTTGTAGGGGTCCAAGGGACTGCTCGACGGAATGAGCAGTTCTTC
size: NA; J: TRBJ2-7; V: TRBV11-2; D: NA; CDR3: CASSPYPTSADPYEQYF; DNA: TGTGCCAGCAGCCCCTACCCCACCTCGGCGGACCCCTACGAGCAGTACTTC
size: NA; J: TRBJ2-1; V: TRBV9; D: NA; CDR3: CASTSGGNYYNEQFF; DNA: TGTGCCAGCACCAGCGGTGGGAACTACTACAATGAGCAGTTCTTC
size: NA; J: TRBJ2-7; V: TRBV27; D: NA; CDR3: CASTKVRDGAYSYEQYF; DNA: TGTGCCAGCACCAAGGTCCGGGACGGAGCTTACTCCTACGAGCAGTACTTC
size: few; J: TRBJ2-1; V: TRBV27; D: NA; CDR3: CASSSSSSNEQFF; DNA: TGTGCCAGCAGTTCAAGCTCAAGCAATGAGCAGTTCTTC
size: NA; J: TRBJ2-3; V: TRBV21-1; D: NA; CDR3: CARGACTDTQYF; DNA: TGTGCCAGGGGGGCTTGCACAGATACGCAGTATTTT
size: NA; J: TRBJ1-2; V: TRBV7-2; D: NA; CDR3: CASSSMGWDGYTF; DNA: TGTGCCAGCAGCTCCATGGGTTGGGATGGCTACACCTTC
size: NA; J: TRBJ2-1; V: TRBV2; D: TRBD2; CDR3: CASNEGTSRSNEQFF; DNA: TGTGCCAGCAACGAGGGGACTAGCAGGAGCAATGAGCAGTTCTTC
size: NA; J: TRBJ1-1; V: TRBV2; D: TRBD1; CDR3: CASLSDRGNTEAFF; DNA: TGTGCCAGCCTGTCCGACAGGGGAAACACTGAAGCTTTCTTT
size: once; J: TRBJ1-1; V: TRBV28; D: TRBD1; CDR3: CASSLSPGQGPAEAFF; DNA: TGTGCCAGCAGTTTAAGCCCGGGACAGGGTCCCGCTGAAGCTTTCTTT
size: NA; J: TRBJ2-3; V: TRBV6-5; D: NA; CDR3: CASRAGTDTQYF; DNA: TGTGCCAGCAGAGCGGGCACAGATACGCAGTATTTT
size: NA; J: TRBJ2-1; V: TRBV27; D: NA; CDR3: CASSLNRPSYEQFF; DNA: TGTGCCAGCAGTTTAAACAGGCCCAGCTATGAGCAGTTCTTC
size: NA; J: TRBJ2-3; V: TRBV9; D: TRBD2; CDR3: CASGSRTSGGRDTQYF; DNA: TGTGCCAGCGGATCCAGGACTAGCGGGGGGAGGGATACGCAGTATTTT
size: NA; J: TRBJ1-1; V: TRBV9; D: NA; CDR3: CASSAMGTTEAFF; DNA: TGTGCCAGCAGCGCCATGGGGACCACTGAAGCTTTCTTT
size: once; J: TRBJ2-7; V: TRBV7-2; D: TRBD1; CDR3: CASSPWWTGGRDEQYF; DNA: TGTGCCAGCAGCCCATGGTGGACAGGGGGCAGGGACGAGCAGTACTTC
size: NA; J: TRBJ2-1; V: TRBV7-8; D: NA; CDR3: CASSLVGNRAVNEQFF; DNA: TGTGCCAGCAGCTTAGTGGGGAACAGGGCAGTTAATGAGCAGTTCTTC
size: once; J: TRBJ2-7; V: TRBV6-6; D: TRBD1; CDR3: CASSYSDRGTYEQYF; DNA: TGTGCCAGCAGTTACTCGGACAGGGGAACCTACGAGCAGTACTTC
size: NA; J: TRBJ2-1; V: TRBV9; D: NA; CDR3: CASSVAMAGTYNEQFF; DNA: TGTGCCAGCAGCGTAGCTATGGCAGGTACCTACAATGAGCAGTTCTTC
size: NA; J: TRBJ1-4; V: TRBV29-1; D: TRBD1; CDR3: CSGQGRDEKLFF; DNA: TGCAGCGGACAGGGGCGGGATGAAAAACTGTTTTTT
size: few; J: TRBJ1-6; V: TRBV5-1; D: NA; CDR3: CASSITPMVSPLHF; DNA: TGCGCCAGCAGCATCACCCCCATGGTTTCACCCCTCCACTTT
size: NA; J: TRBJ1-2; V: TRBV5-1; D: TRBD1; CDR3: CASSWGQGKDGYTF; DNA: TGCGCCAGCAGCTGGGGACAGGGGAAAGATGGCTACACCTTC